This TCR beta chain was found in a study of cytomegalovirus exposure and HLA in healthy donors. Study-wide results and limits: Fewer N-insertions (relative to the 666-donor mean) were reportedly seen in an Asian-associated ancestry cluster in a later analysis.

With respect to this clone: Its antigen is still unknown. The junction differs from germline at one of its ends, possibly a read error.

Use of 60 Vbeta and 13 Jbeta primers characterized the PCR. This table comes from immunoSEQ multiplex PCR, and its TCRdb copy is limited to in-frame clones, with some not included. The table lists around 72,000 clones, roughly 79% of them singletons. This sequence was found in a man aged 50-60 years in good health and CMV-seronegative. The sample was PBMCs.

In nucleotides, the CDR3 is TGTGCCAGTACGGGCCAAGGGGGCAGGCGATCCTTC. Its protein product is CASTGQGGRRSF. V and J are TRBV19 and TRBJ2-7; 7 bases line up with TRBD1. CDR3 length equals 12 residues. Germline CDR1 is LNHDA and CDR2 is SQIVND (reference sequence).